These 21 T cell receptor beta chains originate from one sample sequenced in a study of blood T cell repertoires in COVID-19. Measured with immunoSEQ multiplex PCR; TCRdb has only the in-frame clones, and not every one. The data contain some 200,000 clones, around 90% of them singletons. Source material: PBMCs or T cells enriched from blood (not recorded which). The receptors here all came from a man younger than 30 with acute COVID-19.

The chain has TRBV25-1 and TRBJ2-1; a weak D match, TRBD2 (6 bases). Germline assignment: CDR1 MGHDK and CDR2 SYGVNS. The CDR3 extends over 15 amino acids. The V end lost 1 base, the J end lost 3 bases, and 10 bases lay between the germline ends. The CDR3 DNA is TGTGCCAGCAGTGAATTAGCGGACTTCTACAATGAGCAGTTCTTC. Protein: CASSELADFYNEQFF. Complete variable domain (other parts from reference TRBV25-1 and TRBJ2-1): EADIYQTPRYLVIGTGKKITLECSQTMGHDKMYWYQQDPGMELHLIHYSYGVNSTEKGDLSSESTVSRIRTEHFPLTLESARPSHTSQYLCASSELADFYNEQFFGPGTRLTVL.

There are a few counts of this clone. CDR3 region: CATSKGTGMNTEAFF. CDR3 bases: TGTGCCACCAGCAAAGGGACAGGAATGAACACTGAAGCTTTCTTT. J is TRBJ1-1 and V is TRBV15; 8 bases line up with TRBD1. The CDR3 has 15 amino acids. Germline CDR1 reads LNHNV; CDR2 reads YYDKDF (reference sequence). The J segment lost 0 bases and the V segment lost 4 bases, leaving 4 bases of the junction unmatched.

The chain employs TRBV28 and TRBJ1-6; D is unclear. CDR1 and CDR2 (germline): MDHEN, SYDVKM. V lost 3 bases, J lost 10 bases, and 16 bases lay in between. The CDR3 contains 15 residues. Here the CDR3 DNA reads TGTGCCAGCAGTTTTTCTTCGGGGTTGAGATCACCCCTCCACTTT. Encoded protein: CASSFSSGLRSPLHF. Full variable domain (rest looked up from reference TRBV28 and TRBJ1-6): DVKVTQSSRYLVKRTGEKVFLECVQDMDHENMFWYRQDPGLGLRLIYFSYDVKMKEKGDIPEGYSVSREKKERFSLILESASTNQTSMYLCASSFSSGLRSPLHFGNGTRLTVT.

This chain uses TRBV10-3 with TRBJ1-5, with 10 bases matching TRBD1. CDR1 and CDR2 from the germline V gene are ENHRY and SYGVKD. This CDR3 spans 15 amino acids. Losses at the gene ends were 2 bases for V and 8 bases for J; bases not matched to a gene: 6. The DNA of the CDR3 is TGTGCCATCAGTGAGAGGGGACAGGGGATTGAGCCCCAGCATTTT. Residues: CAISERGQGIEPQHF.

CDR3 in amino acids: CSVEESGSTDTQYF. The CDR3 DNA reads as TGCAGCGTTGAAGAAAGCGGAAGCACAGATACGCAGTATTTT. The rearrangement joins TRBV29-1 to TRBJ2-3, with D tentatively TRBD2 (5 bases). Germline V gene data show CDR1 as SQVTM and CDR2 as ANQGSEA. There are 14 residues in the CDR3. V was clipped by 0 bases and J by 0 bases, with 7 bases between them.

The table lists this clone with a count of one. The chain is built from TRBV3-1 (or the pseudogene TRBV3-2) and TRBJ1-1, with TRBD1 matching 9 bases. The J segment lost 0 bases and the V segment lost 0 bases, leaving 11 bases of the junction unmatched. Germline V gene lookup returns CDR1 LGHDT and CDR2 YNNKEL (reference sequence). The CDR3 sequence is 19 residues long. The CDR3 DNA sequence: TGTGCCAGCAGCCAAGACGGTTTAGGGACAGGGTCCATGAACACTGAAGCTTTCTTT. Residues: CASSQDGLGTGSMNTEAFF.

CDR3 in amino acids: CAISDSTPSGVSSYNEQFF. CDR3 nucleotides: TGTGCCATCAGTGACTCGACGCCTAGCGGGGTAAGCTCCTACAATGAGCAGTTCTTC. This chain links TRBV10-3 with TRBJ2-1; 9 bases align to TRBD2. The V and J ends lost 3 bases and 0 bases, in that order; junction bases with no gene match: 12. The CDR3 has 19 residues. Germline CDR1 ENHRY, CDR2 SYGVKD.

This chain links TRBV6-5 with TRBJ1-5; D ambiguous. The CDR3 covers 15 residues. CDR1 is MNHEY, CDR2 SVGAGI, per germline. Trimming took 2 bases from V and 5 from J, leaving 13 bases between them. The CDR3: CASSYSHSSHQPQHF. As DNA, the CDR3 is TGTGCCAGCAGTTACAGTCACTCATCGCATCAGCCCCAGCATTTT.

This clone was counted a single time. The chain recombines TRBV30 with TRBJ1-1, with unresolved D. The CDR3 spans 12 residues. CDR1 and CDR2 from the germline V gene are GTSNPN and SVGIG (reference sequence). CDR3 protein: CSGGPPSTEAFF. CDR3 sequence (DNA): TGTTCGGGAGGGCCCCCCTCCACTGAAGCTTTCTTT.

As DNA, the CDR3 is TGTGCCAGCAGCTTAGAACCCAGAGATACGCAGTATTTT. It is translated as CASSLEPRDTQYF. V is TRBV11-3 and J is TRBJ2-3, with D uncertain. Trimming stripped 0 bases from V and 5 bases from J, with 6 bases between. Germline lookup yields CDR1 SGHNT and CDR2 YENEEA. This CDR3 is 13 amino acids long.

The chain couples TRBV28 to TRBJ2-1, with 10 bases aligning to TRBD1. CDR1 and CDR2 (germline): MDHEN, SYDVKM. Trimming at V came to 5 bases and at J to 8 bases, leaving 9 bases not matched to a gene. The CDR3 extends over 15 amino acids. CDR3 loop: CASSARDRGGDEQFF. In DNA form, the CDR3 reads TGTGCCAGCAGTGCCCGGGACAGGGGTGGCGATGAGCAGTTCTTC.

J is TRBJ2-3 and V is TRBV2; TRBD2 agrees at 7 bases. Germline-derived CDR1 and CDR2 are SNHLY and FYNNEI. CDR3 length: 14 residues. The ends lost 10 bases at V and 8 bases at J; junction bases unmatched: 15. The CDR3 here is CANARGSWGGTQYF. Written as DNA, the CDR3 is TGTGCCAACGCGAGAGGATCATGGGGGGGTACGCAGTATTTT.

This clone has a single count. V usage is TRBV7-3 and J usage is TRBJ1-1; possibly TRBD1 for D (5 bases). Germline CDR1 is SGHTA and CDR2 is FQGTGA. The V end was cut by 2 bases, the J end by 4 bases, with 11 bases between. This CDR3 spans 14 amino acids. CDR3 loop: CASSLGQGPTEAFF. CDR3 in DNA: TGTGCCAGCAGCTTAGGGCAGGGCCCCACTGAAGCTTTCTTT.

The chain employs TRBV12-5 and TRBJ2-1, with a tentative D call TRBD1 (6 bases). V gave up 3 bases and J gave up 7 bases, with 7 bases separating them. The germline gives CDR1 LGHNT, CDR2 FRNRAP. This CDR3 contains 12 residues. The CDR3 nucleotides read TGTGCTAGTGGTTTAGGGGGTAATGAGCAGTTCTTC. Translation gives CASGLGGNEQFF.

V and J are TRBV19 and TRBJ1-5, with D perhaps matching TRBD1 (5 bases). The germline gives CDR1 LNHDA, CDR2 SQIVND (reference sequence). V was pared by 6 bases and J by 4 bases, with 13 bases between. The CDR3 contains 14 residues. Here the CDR3 reads CASSWGVRNQPQHF. Written as DNA, the CDR3 is TGTGCCAGTAGCTGGGGGGTTAGGAATCAGCCCCAGCATTTT.

The chain couples TRBV30 to TRBJ1-5; 8 nucleotides agree with TRBD1. Germline CDR1 is GTSNPN and CDR2 is SVGIG (reference sequence). This CDR3 has 15 residues. The V and J ends lost 2 bases and 2 bases, in that order; junction bases with no gene match: 5. The CDR3 region has the DNA TGTGCCTGGAGTAGACAGGGGTTGGGCAATCAGCCCCAGCATTTT. It specifies CAWSRQGLGNQPQHF.

The chain uses TRBV9 and TRBJ2-2, with 10 bases that match TRBD2. The CDR3 runs 19 residues. The germline V gene encodes CDR1 SGDLS and CDR2 YYNGEE. Losses at the gene ends were 0 bases for V and 3 bases for J; bases not matched to a gene: 11. The CDR3 protein is CASSVGGPSGRAHTGELFF. CDR3 bases: TGTGCCAGCAGCGTAGGAGGGCCCAGCGGGAGGGCTCACACCGGGGAGCTGTTTTTT.

The genes are TRBV14 and TRBJ2-1; D gene uncertain. V was clipped by 2 bases and J by 4 bases, with 6 bases between them. The germline CDR1 and CDR2 sequences are SGHDN and FVKESK. The CDR3 is 13 amino acids. Written as DNA, the CDR3 is TGTGCCAGCAGCCAACTATCATACAATGAGCAGTTCTTC. This translates into CASSQLSYNEQFF.

This clone was observed at least ten times. The rearrangement joins TRBV7-9 to TRBJ2-3; D is perhaps TRBD2 (6 bases). This CDR3 is built from 16 residues. V shed 2 bases and J shed 3 bases, with 15 bases lying between them. In germline, CDR1 is SEHNR, CDR2 FQNEAQ (reference sequence). The CDR3, as DNA: TGTGCCAGCAGCTTAAGTGGAGGGGTTCGTACAGATACGCAGTATTTT. It is translated as CASSLSGGVRTDTQYF.

The CDR3 loop is CSAPRVETQYF. CDR3 in DNA: TGCAGTGCTCCGCGGGTGGAGACCCAGTACTTC. The chain uses TRBV20-1 and TRBJ2-5; tentatively, D is TRBD2 (5 bases). Germline values: CDR1 DFQATT, CDR2 SNEGSKA (reference sequence). The CDR3 extends over 11 amino acids. The V gene lost 5 bases and the J gene lost 5 bases, with 9 bases spanning the gap.

The chain links TRBV24-1 to TRBJ2-3; 7 bases map to TRBD1. Germline assignment: CDR1 KGHDR and CDR2 SFDVKD. CDR3 length: 16 amino acids. The ends lost 7 bases at V and 2 bases at J; junction bases unmatched: 11. For the CDR3, the DNA is TGTGCCACCAGCCGGGGACAGATCCGCTCCACAGATACGCAGTATTTT. Translation: CATSRGQIRSTDTQYF.